This T cell receptor beta chain was documented in a study of blood T cell repertoires in COVID-19. Across the study: Samples came from the United States, Italy and Spain, spanning acute and convalescent COVID-19.

CDR3 length equals 12 residues. CDR1 and CDR2 (germline): SGHAT, FQNNGV. V shed 5 bases and J shed 14 bases, with 16 bases lying between them. Only one count was recorded for this clone. Measured with immunoSEQ multiplex PCR; TCRdb has only the in-frame clones, and not every one. The sample has approximately 330,000 clones; about 90% are singletons. The chain recombines TRBV11-2 with TRBJ2-1, with D perhaps TRBD2 (6 bases). The sequencing input was PBMCs or T cells enriched from blood (not recorded which). The TCR sequence derives from a woman aged 25 to 39 who had recovered from COVID-19. CDR3: CASSGSGGVEFF. The CDR3 DNA is TGTGCCAGCAGCGGCAGCGGAGGGGTAGAGTTCTTC.